The clone carrying this TCR beta chain has only one observation. The data originate from a study of shared clonotypes between healthy human individuals. V lost 1 base and J lost 4, with 13 bases in between. CDR1 and CDR2 (germline): MNHEY, SMNVEV (reference sequence). The CDR3 extends over 16 amino acids. Naive CD8 cells lacked CD45RO, underwent positive selection for CCR7 and left out terminally differentiated effector memory CD45RA+ cells. Clones were sequenced by immunoSEQ multiplex PCR, and TCRdb holds only the in-frame ones, with some missing. This table has about 2.1 million clones, around 93% appearing once.

The genes are TRBV27 and TRBJ2-2; possibly TRBD1 or TRBD2 for D (5 bases each). The receptor was derived from a man younger than 35 in good health. Some clones in this sample may be carry-over from other donors' samples. Sequencing was carried out using naive CD8+ T cells from PBMCs. The CDR3 here is CASSLLPGTGTGELFF. The CDR3 DNA follows: TGTGCCAGCAGTTTATTGCCCGGGACGGGCACCGGGGAGCTGTTTTTT.